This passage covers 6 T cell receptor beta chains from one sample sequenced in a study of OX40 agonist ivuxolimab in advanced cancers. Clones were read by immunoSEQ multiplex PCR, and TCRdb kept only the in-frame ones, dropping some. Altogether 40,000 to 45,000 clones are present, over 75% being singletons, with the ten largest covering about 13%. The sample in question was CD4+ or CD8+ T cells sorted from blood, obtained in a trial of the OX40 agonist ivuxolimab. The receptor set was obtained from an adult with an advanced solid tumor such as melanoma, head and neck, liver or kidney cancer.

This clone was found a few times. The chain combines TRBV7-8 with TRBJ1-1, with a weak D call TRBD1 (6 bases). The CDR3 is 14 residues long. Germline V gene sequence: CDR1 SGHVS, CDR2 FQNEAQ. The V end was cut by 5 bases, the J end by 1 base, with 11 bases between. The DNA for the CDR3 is TGTGCCAGCAGCACCCAGGGGACGAACACTGAAGCTTTCTTT. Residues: CASSTQGTNTEAFF. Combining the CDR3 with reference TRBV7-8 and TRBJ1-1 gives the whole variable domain GAGVSQSPRYKVAKRGQDVALRCDPISGHVSLFWYQQALGQGPEFLTYFQNEAQLDKSGLPSDRFFAERPEGSVSTLKIQRTQQEDSAVYLCASSTQGTNTEAFFGQGTRLTVV.

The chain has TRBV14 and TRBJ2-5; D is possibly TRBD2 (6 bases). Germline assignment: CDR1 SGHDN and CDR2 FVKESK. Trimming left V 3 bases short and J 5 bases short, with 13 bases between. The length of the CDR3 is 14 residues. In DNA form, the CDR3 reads TGTGCCAGCAGCCACCCCTGGGGGAGGGAGACCCAGTACTTC. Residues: CASSHPWGRETQYF.

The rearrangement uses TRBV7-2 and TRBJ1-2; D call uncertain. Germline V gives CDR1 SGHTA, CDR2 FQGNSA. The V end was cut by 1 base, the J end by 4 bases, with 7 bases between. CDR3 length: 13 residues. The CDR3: CASSLGRSYGYTF. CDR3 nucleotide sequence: TGTGCCAGCAGCTTAGGCAGGAGCTATGGCTACACCTTC.

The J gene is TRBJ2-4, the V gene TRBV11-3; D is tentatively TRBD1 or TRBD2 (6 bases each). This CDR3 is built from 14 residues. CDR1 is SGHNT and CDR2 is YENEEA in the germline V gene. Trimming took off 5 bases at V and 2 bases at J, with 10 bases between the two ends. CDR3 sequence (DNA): TGTGCCAGCAGCGAGGGGGGATCCAAAAACATTCAGTACTTC. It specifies CASSEGGSKNIQYF.

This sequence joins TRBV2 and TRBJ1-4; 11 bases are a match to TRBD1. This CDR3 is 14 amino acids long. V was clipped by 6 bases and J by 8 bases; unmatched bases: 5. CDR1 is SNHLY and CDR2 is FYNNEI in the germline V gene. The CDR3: CASRGQGVGEKLFF. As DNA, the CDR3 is TGTGCCAGCAGGGGACAGGGGGTAGGAGAAAAACTGTTTTTT.

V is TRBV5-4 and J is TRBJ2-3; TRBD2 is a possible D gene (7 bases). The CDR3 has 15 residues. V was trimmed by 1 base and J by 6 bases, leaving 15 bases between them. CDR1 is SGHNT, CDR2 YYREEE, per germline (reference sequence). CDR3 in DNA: TGTGCCAGCAGCTTGCAGGCGCGGGGGCGGGATACGCAGTATTTT. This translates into CASSLQARGRDTQYF. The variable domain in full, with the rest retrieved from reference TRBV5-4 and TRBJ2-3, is ETGVTQSPTHLIKTRGQQVTLRCSSQSGHNTVSWYQQALGQGPQFIFQYYREEENGRGNFPPRFSGLQFPNYSSELNVNALELDDSALYLCASSLQARGRDTQYFGPGTRLTVL.